This TCR beta chain was recorded in a study of regulatory T cells in long-lasting Graves disease. Many counts were recorded for this clonotype. Its antigen is undetermined. Time point here: newly diagnosed GD, antithyroid drugs for less than 3 months. PBMC RNA was the source of the TCR library. V shed 3 bases and J 7 bases; nucleotides not matched to a gene: 6. The CDR3 loop spans 13 amino acids. Germline CDR1 KGHSH, CDR2 LQKENI. In building TCR beta libraries, iRepertoire HTBI primers were used together with Arm-PCR of CDR3 regions. Using its own MiXCR run on the multiplex PCR reads, TCRdb lists one record per CDR3 protein. The sample records 600,000 to 650,000 distinct CDR3 sequences, roughly 15% being singletons. Points from the study as a whole: Persistent Graves' patients showed a TCR diversity that was lower than that of newly diagnosed ones. The study found TRBV28, TRBJ1-2 and TRBJ2-5 favored in persistent disease.

In addition, the sample was reused for a study of T cells in Graves' hyperthyroidism and ophthalmopathy.

The receptor comes from a woman in her 30s with Graves disease. The chain is built from TRBV18 and TRBJ2-7, with TRBD1 matching over 7 bases. The material was peripheral blood mononuclear cells (PBMCs), obtained at new diagnosis, from a patient treated with antithyroid drugs. The CDR3 sequence is CASSPLEGAEQYF. The CDR3, as DNA: TGTGCCAGCTCACCTCTAGAGGGGGCTGAGCAGTACTTC.